The next 5 T cell receptor beta chains were all read from a single sample in a study of cytomegalovirus exposure and HLA in healthy donors. The PCR used 60 Vbeta and 13 Jbeta primers. Repertoires were generated with immunoSEQ multiplex PCR, while TCRdb's copy carries only in-frame clones and drops some. Here the sample spans 150,000 to 200,000 clones, over 75% being singletons. The material sequenced was PBMCs. Source of these receptors: a woman in her forties or fifties in good health and CMV-seronegative.

This rearrangement joins TRBV9 to TRBJ2-2; perhaps TRBD1 as D (6 bases). Trimming removed 2 bases at V and 3 bases at J, with 11 bases between. The CDR3 contains 15 residues. Germline CDR1 and CDR2: SGDLS and YYNGEE. CDR3 amino acids: CASSVFSGDTGELFF. CDR3 nucleotide sequence: TGTGCCAGCAGCGTTTTTTCAGGGGACACCGGGGAGCTGTTTTTT. The variable domain in full, completed from reference TRBV9 and TRBJ2-2, reads DSGVTQTPKHLITATGQRVTLRCSPRSGDLSVYWYQQSLDQGLQFLIQYYNGEERAKGNILERFSAQQFPDLHSELNLSSLELGDSALYFCASSVFSGDTGELFFGEGSRLTVL.

The V gene is TRBV18, the J gene TRBJ2-1; 9 bases are shared with TRBD2. Germline trimming cut 1 base from V and 7 bases from J; bases unmatched to any gene: 5. The CDR3 is made up of 15 amino acids. Germline CDR1 is KGHSH and CDR2 is LQKENI. CDR3 residues: CASSPLEAGGNEQFF. DNA for the CDR3: TGTGCCAGCTCACCACTAGAAGCGGGGGGTAATGAGCAGTTCTTC.

V and J are TRBV7-3 and TRBJ2-2, with D unclear. The length of the CDR3 is 11 residues. Per germline, CDR1 SGHTA and CDR2 FQGTGA. V lost 5 bases, J lost 6 bases, and 4 bases lay in between. The CDR3 sequence is CASSPAGELFF. CDR3 DNA: TGTGCCAGCAGCCCCGCCGGGGAGCTGTTTTTT.

On this clone: A read error may produce the germline difference seen at one junction end. The chain is built from TRBV7-7 and TRBJ2-5; D gene uncertain. CDR1 is SSHAT, CDR2 FNYEAQ, per germline (reference sequence). The CDR3 loop spans 13 amino acids. CDR3 nucleotides: TGTGCTAGCAGCTCAGAGGCCTCGGAGACCCAGTACTTC. It encodes CASSSEASETQYF.

The V gene is TRBV12-5, the J gene TRBJ2-2, with a tentative D call TRBD2 (5 bases). V lost 6 bases and J 4 bases, leaving 15 bases between the germline ends. Germline CDR1 reads LGHNT; CDR2 reads FRNRAP. This CDR3 contains 15 residues. The CDR3 DNA reads TGTGCTAGTGGGAAGGGAGTTCCCGGCACCGGGGAGCTGTTTTTT. The encoded protein is CASGKGVPGTGELFF.